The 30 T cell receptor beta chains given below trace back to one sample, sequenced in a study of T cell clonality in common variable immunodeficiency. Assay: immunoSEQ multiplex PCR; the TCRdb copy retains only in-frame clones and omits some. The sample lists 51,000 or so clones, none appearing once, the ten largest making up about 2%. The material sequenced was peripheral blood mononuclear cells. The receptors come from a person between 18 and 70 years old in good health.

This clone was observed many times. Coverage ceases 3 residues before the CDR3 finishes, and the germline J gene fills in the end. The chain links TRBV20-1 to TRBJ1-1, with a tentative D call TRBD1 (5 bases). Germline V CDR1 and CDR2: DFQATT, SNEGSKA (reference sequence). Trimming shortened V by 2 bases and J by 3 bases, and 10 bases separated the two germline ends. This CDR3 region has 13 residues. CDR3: CSARSDSYTEAFF. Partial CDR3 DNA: TGCAGTGCTAGAAGTGACAGTTACACTGAA.

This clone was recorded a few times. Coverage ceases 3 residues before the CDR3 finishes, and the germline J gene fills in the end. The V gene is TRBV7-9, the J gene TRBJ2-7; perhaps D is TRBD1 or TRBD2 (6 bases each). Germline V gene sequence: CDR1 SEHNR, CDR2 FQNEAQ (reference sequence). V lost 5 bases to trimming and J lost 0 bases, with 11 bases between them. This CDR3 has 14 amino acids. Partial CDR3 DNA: TGTGCCAGCAGCCCGGAGGGGGACTCCTACGAG. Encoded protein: CASSPEGDSYE. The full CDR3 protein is CASSPEGDSYEQYF.

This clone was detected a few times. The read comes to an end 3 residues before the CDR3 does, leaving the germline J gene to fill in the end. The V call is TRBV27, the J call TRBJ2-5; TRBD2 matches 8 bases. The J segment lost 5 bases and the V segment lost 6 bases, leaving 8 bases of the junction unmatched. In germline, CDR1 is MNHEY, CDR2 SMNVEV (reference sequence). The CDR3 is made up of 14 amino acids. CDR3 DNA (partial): TGTGCCAGCAGGGAGGCGGGGGGTTGGGAGACC. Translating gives CASREAGGWET. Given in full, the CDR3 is CASREAGGWETQYF.

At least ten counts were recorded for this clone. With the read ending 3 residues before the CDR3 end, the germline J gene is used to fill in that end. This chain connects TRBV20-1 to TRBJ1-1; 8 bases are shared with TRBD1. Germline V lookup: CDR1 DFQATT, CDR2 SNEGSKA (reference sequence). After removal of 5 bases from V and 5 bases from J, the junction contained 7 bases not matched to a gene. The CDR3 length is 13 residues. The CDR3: CSAFRGLGTEAFF. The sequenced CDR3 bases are TGCAGTGCTTTCAGGGGGCTCGGTACTGAA.

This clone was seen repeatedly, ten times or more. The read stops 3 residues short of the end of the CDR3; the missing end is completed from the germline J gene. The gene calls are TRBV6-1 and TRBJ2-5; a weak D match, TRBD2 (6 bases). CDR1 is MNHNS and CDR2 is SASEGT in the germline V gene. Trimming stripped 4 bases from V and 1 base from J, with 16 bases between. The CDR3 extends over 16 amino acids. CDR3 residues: CASSVWRGSVQETQYF. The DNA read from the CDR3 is TGTGCCAGCAGTGTTTGGAGGGGCAGCGTCCAAGAGACC.

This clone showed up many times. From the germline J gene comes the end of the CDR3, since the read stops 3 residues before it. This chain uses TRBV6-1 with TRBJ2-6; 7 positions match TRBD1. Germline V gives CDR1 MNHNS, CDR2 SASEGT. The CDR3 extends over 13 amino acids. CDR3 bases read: TGTGCCAGCAGTGCAGACAGGGCTCAAGTC. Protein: CASSADRAQV. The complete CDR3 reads CASSADRAQVLTF.

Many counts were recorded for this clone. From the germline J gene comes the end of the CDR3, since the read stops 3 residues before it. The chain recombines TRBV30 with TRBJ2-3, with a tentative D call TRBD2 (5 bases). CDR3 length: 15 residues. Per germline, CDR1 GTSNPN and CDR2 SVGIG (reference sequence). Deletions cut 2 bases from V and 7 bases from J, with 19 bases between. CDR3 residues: CAWSPTPGSAHTQYF. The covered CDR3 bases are TGTGCCTGGAGTCCCACCCCGGGGAGCGCTCATACG.

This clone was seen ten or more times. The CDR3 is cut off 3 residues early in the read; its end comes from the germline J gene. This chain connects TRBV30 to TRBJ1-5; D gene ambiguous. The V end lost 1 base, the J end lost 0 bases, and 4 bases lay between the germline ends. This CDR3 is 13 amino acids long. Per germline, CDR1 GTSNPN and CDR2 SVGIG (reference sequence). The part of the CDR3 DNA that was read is TGTGCCTGGAGTGATAATAGCAATCAGCCC. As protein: CAWSDNSNQP. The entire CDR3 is CAWSDNSNQPQHF.

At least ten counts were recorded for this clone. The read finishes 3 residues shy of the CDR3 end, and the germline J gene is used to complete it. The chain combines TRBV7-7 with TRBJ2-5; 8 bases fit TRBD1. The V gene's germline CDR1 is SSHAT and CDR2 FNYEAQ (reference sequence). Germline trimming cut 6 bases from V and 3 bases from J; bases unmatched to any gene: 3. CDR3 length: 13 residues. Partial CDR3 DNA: TGTGCCAGCAGTTTGGACAGGGAAGAGACC. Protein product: CASSLDREET. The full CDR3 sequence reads CASSLDREETQYF.

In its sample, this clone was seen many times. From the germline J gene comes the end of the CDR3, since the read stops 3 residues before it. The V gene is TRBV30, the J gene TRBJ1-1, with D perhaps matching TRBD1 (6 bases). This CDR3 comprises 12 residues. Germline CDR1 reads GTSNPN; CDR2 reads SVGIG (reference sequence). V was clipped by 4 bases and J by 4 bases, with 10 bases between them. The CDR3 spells CAWTLGGTEAFF. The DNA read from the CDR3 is TGTGCCTGGACTCTAGGGGGCACTGAA.

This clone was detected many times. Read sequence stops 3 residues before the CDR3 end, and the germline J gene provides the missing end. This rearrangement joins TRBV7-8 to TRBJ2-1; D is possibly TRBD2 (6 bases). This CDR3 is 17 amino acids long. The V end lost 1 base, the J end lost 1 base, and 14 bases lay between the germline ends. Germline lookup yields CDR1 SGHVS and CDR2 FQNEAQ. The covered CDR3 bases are TGTGCCAGCAGCTTAGGGGGTAGGACTATTTCCTACAATGAG. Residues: CASSLGGRTISYNE. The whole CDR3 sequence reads CASSLGGRTISYNEQFF.

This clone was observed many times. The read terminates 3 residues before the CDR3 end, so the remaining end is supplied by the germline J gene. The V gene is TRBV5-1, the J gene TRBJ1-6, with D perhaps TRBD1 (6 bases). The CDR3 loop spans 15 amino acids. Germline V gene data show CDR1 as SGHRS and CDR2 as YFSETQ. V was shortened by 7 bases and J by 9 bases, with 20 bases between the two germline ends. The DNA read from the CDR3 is TGCGCCAGCCGGATACGACCAGGGGAGGGTTCACCC. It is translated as CASRIRPGEGSP. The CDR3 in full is CASRIRPGEGSPLHF.

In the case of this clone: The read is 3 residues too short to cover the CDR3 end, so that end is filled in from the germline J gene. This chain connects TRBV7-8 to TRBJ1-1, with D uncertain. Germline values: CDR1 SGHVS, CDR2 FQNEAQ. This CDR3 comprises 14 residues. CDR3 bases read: TGTGCCAGCAGAAGCATAGCGGCGGGAGTGGTC. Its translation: CASRSIAAGVV. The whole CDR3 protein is CASRSIAAGVVAFF.

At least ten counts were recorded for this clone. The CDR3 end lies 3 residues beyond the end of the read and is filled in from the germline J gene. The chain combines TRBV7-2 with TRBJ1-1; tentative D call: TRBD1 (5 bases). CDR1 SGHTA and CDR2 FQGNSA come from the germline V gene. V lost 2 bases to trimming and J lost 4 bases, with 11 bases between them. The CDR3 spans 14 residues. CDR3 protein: CASSLNSRVTEAFF. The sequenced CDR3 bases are TGTGCCAGCAGCTTAAATTCCAGGGTCACTGAA.

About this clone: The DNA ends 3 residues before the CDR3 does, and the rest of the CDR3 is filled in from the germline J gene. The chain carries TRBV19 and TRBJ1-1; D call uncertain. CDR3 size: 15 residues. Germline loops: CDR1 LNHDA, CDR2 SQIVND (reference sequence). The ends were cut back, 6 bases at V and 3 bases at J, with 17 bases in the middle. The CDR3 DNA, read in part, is TGTGCCAGTAGATGGAACCCCCTCACAGACACTGAA. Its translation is CASRWNPLTDTE. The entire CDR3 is CASRWNPLTDTEAFF.

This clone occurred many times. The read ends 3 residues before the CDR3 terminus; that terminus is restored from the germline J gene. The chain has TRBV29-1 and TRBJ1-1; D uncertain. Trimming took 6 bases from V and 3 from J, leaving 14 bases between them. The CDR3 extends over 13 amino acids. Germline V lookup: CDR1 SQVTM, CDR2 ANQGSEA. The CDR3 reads CSVTTPLDTEAFF. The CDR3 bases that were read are TGCAGCGTCACGACTCCGCTGGACACTGAA. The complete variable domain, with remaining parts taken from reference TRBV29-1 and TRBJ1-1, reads SAVISQKPSRDICQRGTSLTIQCQVDSQVTMMFWYRQQPGQSLTLIATANQGSEATYESGFVIDKFPISRPNLTFSTLTVSNMSPEDSSIYLCSVTTPLDTEAFFGQGTRLTVV.

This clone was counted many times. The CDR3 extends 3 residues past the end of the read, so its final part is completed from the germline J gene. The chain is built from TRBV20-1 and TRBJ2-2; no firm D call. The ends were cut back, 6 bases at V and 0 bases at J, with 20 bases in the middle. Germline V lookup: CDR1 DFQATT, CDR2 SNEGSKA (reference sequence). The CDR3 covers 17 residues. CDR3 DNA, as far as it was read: TGCAGTGCGCCAGGCCTGCTCGGCTCTACGAACACCGGGGAG. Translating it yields CSAPGLLGSTNTGE. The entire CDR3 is CSAPGLLGSTNTGELFF.

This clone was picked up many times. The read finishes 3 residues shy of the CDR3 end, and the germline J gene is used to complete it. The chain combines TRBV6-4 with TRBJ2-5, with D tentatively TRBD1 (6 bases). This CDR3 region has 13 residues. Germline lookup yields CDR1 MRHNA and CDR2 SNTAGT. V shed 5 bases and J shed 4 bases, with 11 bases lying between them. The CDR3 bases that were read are TGTGCCAGCAGTCTGCAGGGGAGAGAGACC. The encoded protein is CASSLQGRET. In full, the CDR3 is CASSLQGRETQYF.

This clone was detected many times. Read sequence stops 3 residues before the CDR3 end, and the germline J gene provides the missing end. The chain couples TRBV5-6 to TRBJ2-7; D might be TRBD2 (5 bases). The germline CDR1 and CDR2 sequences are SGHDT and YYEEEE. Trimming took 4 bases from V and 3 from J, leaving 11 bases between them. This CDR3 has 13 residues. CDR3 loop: CASSLRTGYEQYF. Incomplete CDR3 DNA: TGTGCCAGCAGCCTACGGACTGGCTACGAG.

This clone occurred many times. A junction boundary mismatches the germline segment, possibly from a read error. The covered CDR3 bases are TGTGCCAGCAGGGAAGACAGGGGCTACAATGAG. It yields the protein CASREDRGYNE. From start to end, the CDR3 is CASREDRGYNEQFF. This sequence joins TRBV6-1 and TRBJ2-1, with 8 bases lining up with TRBD1. The read terminates 3 residues ahead of where the CDR3 ends, so the germline J gene completes it. CDR1 and CDR2 from the germline V gene are MNHNS and SASEGT. This CDR3 has 14 amino acids.

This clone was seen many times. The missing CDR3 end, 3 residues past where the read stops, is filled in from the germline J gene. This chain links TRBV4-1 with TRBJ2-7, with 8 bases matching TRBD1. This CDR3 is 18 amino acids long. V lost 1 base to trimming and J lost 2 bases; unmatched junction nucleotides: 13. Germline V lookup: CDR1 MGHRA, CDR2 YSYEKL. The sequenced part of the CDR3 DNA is TGCGCCAGCAGCCAAGGACAACAGGGGGGCTCCACCGCCTACGAG. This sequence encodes CASSQGQQGGSTAYE. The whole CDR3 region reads CASSQGQQGGSTAYEQYF.

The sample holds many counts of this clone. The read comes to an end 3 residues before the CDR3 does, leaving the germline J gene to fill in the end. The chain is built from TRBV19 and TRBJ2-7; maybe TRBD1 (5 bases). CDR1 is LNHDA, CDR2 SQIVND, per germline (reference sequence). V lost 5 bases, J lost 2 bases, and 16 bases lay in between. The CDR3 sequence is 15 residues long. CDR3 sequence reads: CASSFQGRAPYEQYF. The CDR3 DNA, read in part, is TGTGCCAGTAGTTTCCAGGGCAGGGCGCCCTACGAG.

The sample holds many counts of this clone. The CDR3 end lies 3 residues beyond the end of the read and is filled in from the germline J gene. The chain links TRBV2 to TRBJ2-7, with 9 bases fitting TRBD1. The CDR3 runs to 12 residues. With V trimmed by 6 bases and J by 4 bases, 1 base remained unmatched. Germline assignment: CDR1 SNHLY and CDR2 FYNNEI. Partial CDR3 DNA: TGTGCCAGCAGACAGGGGGCTTACGAG. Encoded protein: CASRQGAYE. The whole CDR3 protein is CASRQGAYEQYF.

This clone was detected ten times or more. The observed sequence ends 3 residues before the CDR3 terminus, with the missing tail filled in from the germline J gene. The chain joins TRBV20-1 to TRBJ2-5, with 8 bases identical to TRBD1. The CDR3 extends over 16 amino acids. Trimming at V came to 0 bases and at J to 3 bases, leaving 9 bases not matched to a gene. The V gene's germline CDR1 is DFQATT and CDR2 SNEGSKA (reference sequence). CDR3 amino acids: CSARDHPPGGEETQYF. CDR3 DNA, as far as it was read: TGCAGTGCTAGAGATCACCCCCCAGGGGGCGAAGAGACC.

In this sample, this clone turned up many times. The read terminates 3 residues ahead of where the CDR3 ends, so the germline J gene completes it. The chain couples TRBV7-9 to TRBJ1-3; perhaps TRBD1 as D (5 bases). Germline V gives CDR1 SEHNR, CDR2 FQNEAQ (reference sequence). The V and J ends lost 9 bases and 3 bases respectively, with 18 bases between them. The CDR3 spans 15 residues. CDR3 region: CASSYGGNSGNTIYF. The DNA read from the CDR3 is TGTGCCAGTTCCTACGGGGGAAATAGTGGAAACACC. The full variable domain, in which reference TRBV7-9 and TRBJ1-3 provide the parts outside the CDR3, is DTGVSQNPRHKITKRGQNVTFRCDPISEHNRLYWYRQTLGQGPEFLTYFQNEAQLEKSRLLSDRFSAERPKGSFSTLEIQRTEQGDSAMYLCASSYGGNSGNTIYFGEGSWLTVV.

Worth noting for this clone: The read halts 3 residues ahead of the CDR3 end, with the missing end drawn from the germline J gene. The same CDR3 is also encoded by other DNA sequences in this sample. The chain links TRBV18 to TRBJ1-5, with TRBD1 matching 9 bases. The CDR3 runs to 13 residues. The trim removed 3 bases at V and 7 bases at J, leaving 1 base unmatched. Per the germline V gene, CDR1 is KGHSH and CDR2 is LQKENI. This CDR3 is CASSPDRGQPQHF. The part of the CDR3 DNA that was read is TGTGCCAGCTCACCGGACAGGGGACAGCCC.

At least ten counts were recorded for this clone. The CDR3 DNA, read in part, is TGTGCCATCAGTGAAGGGACAGGGAAAACTGGGGCCAACGTC. Protein sequence: CAISEGTGKTGANV. The full-length CDR3 reads as CAISEGTGKTGANVLTF. This chain joins TRBV10-3 and TRBJ2-6; TRBD1 aligns across 9 bases. Read coverage stops 3 residues before the CDR3 terminus; the germline J gene supplies the remainder. With V trimmed by 3 bases and J by 2 bases, 5 bases remained unmatched. This CDR3 comprises 17 residues. Germline V gene lookup returns CDR1 ENHRY and CDR2 SYGVKD.

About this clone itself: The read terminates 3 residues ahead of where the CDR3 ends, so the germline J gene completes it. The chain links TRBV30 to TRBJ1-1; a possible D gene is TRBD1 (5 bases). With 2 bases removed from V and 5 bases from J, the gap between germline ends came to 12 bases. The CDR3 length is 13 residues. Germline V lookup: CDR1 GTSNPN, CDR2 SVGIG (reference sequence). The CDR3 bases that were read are TGTGCCTGGAGTCTGGGGGGGGAGACTGAA. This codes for CAWSLGGETE. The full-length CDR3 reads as CAWSLGGETEAFF.

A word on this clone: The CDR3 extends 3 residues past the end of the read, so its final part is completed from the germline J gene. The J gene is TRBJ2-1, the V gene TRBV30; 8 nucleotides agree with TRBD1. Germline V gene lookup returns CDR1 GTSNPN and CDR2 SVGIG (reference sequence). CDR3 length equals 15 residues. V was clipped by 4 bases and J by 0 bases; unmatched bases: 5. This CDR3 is CAWNGDRSSYNEQFF. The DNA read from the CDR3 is TGTGCCTGGAACGGGGACAGGAGCTCCTACAATGAG.

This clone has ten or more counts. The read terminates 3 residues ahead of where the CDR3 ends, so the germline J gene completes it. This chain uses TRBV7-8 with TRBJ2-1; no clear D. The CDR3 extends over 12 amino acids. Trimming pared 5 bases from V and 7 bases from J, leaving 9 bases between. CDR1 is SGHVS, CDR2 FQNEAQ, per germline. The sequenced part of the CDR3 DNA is TGTGCCAGCAGCCCGCGTCGGAATGAG. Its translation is CASSPRRNE. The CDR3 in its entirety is CASSPRRNEQFF.